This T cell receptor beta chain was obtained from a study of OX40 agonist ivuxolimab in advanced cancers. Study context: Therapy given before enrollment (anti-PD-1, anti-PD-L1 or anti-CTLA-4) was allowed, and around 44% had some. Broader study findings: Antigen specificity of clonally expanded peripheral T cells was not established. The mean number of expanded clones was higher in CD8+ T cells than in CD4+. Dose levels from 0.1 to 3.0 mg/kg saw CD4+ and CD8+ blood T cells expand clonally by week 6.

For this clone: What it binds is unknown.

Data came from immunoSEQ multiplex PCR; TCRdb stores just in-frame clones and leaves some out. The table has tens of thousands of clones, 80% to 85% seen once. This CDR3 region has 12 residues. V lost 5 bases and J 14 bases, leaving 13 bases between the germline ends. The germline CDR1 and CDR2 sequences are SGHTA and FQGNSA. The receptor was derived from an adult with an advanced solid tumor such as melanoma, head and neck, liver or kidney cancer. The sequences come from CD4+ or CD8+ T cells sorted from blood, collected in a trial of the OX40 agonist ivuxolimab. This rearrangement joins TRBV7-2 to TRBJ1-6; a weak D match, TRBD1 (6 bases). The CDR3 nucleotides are TGTGCCAGCAGCCCCTCAGCAGGGGCCCTCCACTTT. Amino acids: CASSPSAGALHF.